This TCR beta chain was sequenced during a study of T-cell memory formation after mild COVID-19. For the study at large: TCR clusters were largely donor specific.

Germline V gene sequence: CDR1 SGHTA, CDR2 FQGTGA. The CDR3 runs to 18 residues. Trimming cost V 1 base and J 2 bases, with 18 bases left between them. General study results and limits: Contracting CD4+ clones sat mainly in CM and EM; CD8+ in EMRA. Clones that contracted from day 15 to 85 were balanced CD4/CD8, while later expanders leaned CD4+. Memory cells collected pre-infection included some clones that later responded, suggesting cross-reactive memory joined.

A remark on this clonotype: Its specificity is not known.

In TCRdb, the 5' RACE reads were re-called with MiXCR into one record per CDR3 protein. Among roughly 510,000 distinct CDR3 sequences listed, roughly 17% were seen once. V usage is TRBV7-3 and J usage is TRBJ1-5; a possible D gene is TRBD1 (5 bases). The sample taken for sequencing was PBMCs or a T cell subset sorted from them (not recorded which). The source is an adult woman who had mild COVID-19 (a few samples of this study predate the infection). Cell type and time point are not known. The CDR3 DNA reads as TGTGCCAGCAGCTTAAGTGAGAGGAGGGGAGGAGGCAATCAGCCCCAGCATTTT. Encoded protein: CASSLSERRGGGNQPQHF.